Listed here is a single TCR beta chain. The J segment lost 5 bases and the V segment lost 0 bases, leaving 3 bases of the junction unmatched. The CDR3 contains 15 residues. Germline CDR1 is SGDLS and CDR2 is YYNGEE. This sample was included in a study of blood T cell repertoires in COVID-19. Study at large: COVID-19 samples collected from the United States, Italy and Spain covered acute and convalescent phases.

The authors' processing: Amplification of reference gene primers provided the estimated nucleated cell counts. The data were produced by immunoSEQ multiplex PCR, yet TCRdb's version contains in-frame clones alone and is incomplete. Clone size and V and J calls were adopted from that table, with D and trimming inferred from the DNA. Of about 140,000 clones detected, about 86% appear once; the ten largest clones hold roughly 4%. Sequenced sample: peripheral blood. This TCR was recovered from a woman aged 40 to 50 with acute or convalescent COVID-19. The chain is built from TRBV9 and TRBJ2-1; 9 bases fit TRBD2. The CDR3 protein is CASSVGGRAHNEQFF. In DNA form, the CDR3 reads TGTGCCAGCAGCGTAGGCGGGAGGGCCCACAATGAGCAGTTCTTC.